This entry lists 5 T cell receptor beta chains sequenced from one sample in a study of CD8+ T cells in alopecia areata. As to treatment: oral pan-JAK inhibitor, 5-10 mg twice daily. Following extraction, RNA underwent reverse transcription to cDNA, which served as the sequencing template. The table came from immunoSEQ multiplex PCR; TCRdb's copy has only in-frame clones and leaves some out. The sample yields some 190,000 clones, 60% seen once. The sequencing used CD4+ T cells sorted from blood, collected at week 4, from a patient treated with tofacitinib. These receptors were obtained from a human donor with alopecia areata.

This sequence joins TRBV29-1 and TRBJ2-1; 7 nucleotides line up with TRBD1. V lost 3 bases and J lost 7; bases outside the gene matches: 9. The CDR3 length is 14 residues. The germline V gene encodes CDR1 SQVTM and CDR2 ANQGSEA. CDR3: CSVETGTARNEQFF. DNA for the CDR3: TGCAGCGTTGAGACCGGGACAGCCAGGAATGAGCAGTTCTTC.

This clone was seen only once. V and J are TRBV5-1 and TRBJ2-7; TRBD2 agrees at 10 bases. The CDR3 extends over 14 amino acids. V trimming: 0 bases; J trimming: 4 bases; junction bases outside the gene matches: 1. The germline V gene has CDR1 SGHRS and CDR2 YFSETQ. CDR3 nucleotide sequence: TGCGCCAGCAGCTTGGTACTAGCGGGATACGAGCAGTACTTC. Its translation is CASSLVLAGYEQYF.

CDR3 nucleotides: TGCGCCAGCAGCTTGGGGACTATATTAGATACGCAGTATTTT. The encoded protein is CASSLGTILDTQYF. The chain joins TRBV5-1 to TRBJ2-3, with a tentative D call TRBD2 (6 bases). V lost 0 bases and J lost 5, with 10 bases in between. CDR1 SGHRS and CDR2 YFSETQ come from the germline V gene. This CDR3 comprises 14 residues.

The V gene is TRBV30, the J gene TRBJ1-4; D gene ambiguous. The ends were cut back, 2 bases at V and 0 bases at J, with 7 bases in the middle. The germline V gene has CDR1 GTSNPN and CDR2 SVGIG (reference sequence). This CDR3 is 14 amino acids long. CDR3 nucleotide sequence: TGTGCCTGGAGTAGGTCCGCAACTAATGAAAAACTGTTTTTT. This translates into CAWSRSATNEKLFF.

The rearrangement joins TRBV6-1 to TRBJ1-5; tentative D call: TRBD1 (5 bases). Per the germline V gene, CDR1 is MNHNS and CDR2 is SASEGT. The CDR3 is 16 amino acids. Trimming pared 4 bases from V and 4 bases from J, leaving 17 bases between. For the CDR3, the DNA is TGTGCCAGCAGTGGTCAGACGGGTGGGGGAAATCAGCCCCAGCATTTT. Translating it yields CASSGQTGGGNQPQHF.